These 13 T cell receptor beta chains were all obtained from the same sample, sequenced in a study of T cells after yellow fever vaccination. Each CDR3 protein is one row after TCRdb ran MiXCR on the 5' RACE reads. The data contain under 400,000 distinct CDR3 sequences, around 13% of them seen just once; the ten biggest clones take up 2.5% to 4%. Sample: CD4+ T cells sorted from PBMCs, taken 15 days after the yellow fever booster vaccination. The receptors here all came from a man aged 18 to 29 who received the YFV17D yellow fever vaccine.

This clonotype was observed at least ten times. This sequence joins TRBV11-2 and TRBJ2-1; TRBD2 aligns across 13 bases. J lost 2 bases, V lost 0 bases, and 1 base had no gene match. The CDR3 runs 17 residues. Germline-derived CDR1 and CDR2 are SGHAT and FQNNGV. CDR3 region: CASSLEGTSGAYNEQFF. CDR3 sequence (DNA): TGTGCCAGCAGCTTAGAAGGGACTAGCGGGGCCTACAATGAGCAGTTCTTC.

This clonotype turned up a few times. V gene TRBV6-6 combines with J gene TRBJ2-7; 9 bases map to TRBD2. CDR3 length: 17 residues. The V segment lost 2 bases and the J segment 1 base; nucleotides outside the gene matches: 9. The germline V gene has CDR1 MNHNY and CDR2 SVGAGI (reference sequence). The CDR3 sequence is CASSYGAGGPASYEQYF. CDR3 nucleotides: TGTGCCAGCAGTTACGGGGCGGGGGGGCCGGCGTCCTACGAGCAGTACTTC.

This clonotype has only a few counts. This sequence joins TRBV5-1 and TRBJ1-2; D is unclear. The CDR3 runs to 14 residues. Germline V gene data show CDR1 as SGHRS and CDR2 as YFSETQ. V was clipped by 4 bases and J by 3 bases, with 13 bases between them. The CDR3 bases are TGCGCCAGCAGCCCACCGACTGACTACTATGGCTACACCTTC. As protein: CASSPPTDYYGYTF.

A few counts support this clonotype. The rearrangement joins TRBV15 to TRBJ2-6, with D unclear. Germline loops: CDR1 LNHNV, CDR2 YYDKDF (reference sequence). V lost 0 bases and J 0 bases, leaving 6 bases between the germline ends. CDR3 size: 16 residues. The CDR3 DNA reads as TGTGCCACCAGCAGAGACAGGAACTCTGGGGCCAACGTCCTGACTTTC. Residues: CATSRDRNSGANVLTF.

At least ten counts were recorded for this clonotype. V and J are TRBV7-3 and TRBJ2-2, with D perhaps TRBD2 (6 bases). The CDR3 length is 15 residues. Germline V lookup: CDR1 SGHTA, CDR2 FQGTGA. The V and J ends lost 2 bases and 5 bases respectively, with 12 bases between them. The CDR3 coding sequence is TGTGCCAGCAGCTTAGGAGGACTAAGGACCGGGGAGCTGTTTTTT. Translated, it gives CASSLGGLRTGELFF. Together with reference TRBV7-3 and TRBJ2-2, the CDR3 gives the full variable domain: GAGVSQTPSNKVTEKGKYVELRCDPISGHTALYWYRQSLGQGPEFLIYFQGTGAADDSGLPNDRFFAVRPEGSVSTLKIQRTERGDSAVYLCASSLGGLRTGELFFGEGSRLTVL.

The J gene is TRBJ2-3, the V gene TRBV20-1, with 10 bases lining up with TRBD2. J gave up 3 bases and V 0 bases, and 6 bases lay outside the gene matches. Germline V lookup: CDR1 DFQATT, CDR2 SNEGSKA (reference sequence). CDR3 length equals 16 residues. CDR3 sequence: CSARDPQRGGTDTQYF. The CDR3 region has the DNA TGCAGTGCTAGAGATCCCCAGCGGGGGGGAACAGATACGCAGTATTTT.

In DNA form, the CDR3 reads TGCAGTGCTAGCCGGGACAGCCCTAACTATGGCTACACCTTC. Translating gives CSASRDSPNYGYTF. The rearrangement links TRBV20-1 to TRBJ1-2, with 7 bases aligning to TRBD1. V lost 3 bases and J lost 0; bases outside the gene matches: 4. The germline V gene has CDR1 DFQATT and CDR2 SNEGSKA (reference sequence). The CDR3 runs 14 residues.

CDR3 nucleotides: TGTGCCACCAGCAGAGTGGGGGGGGCCACAGATACGCAGTATTTT. It translates to CATSRVGGATDTQYF. This sequence joins TRBV15 and TRBJ2-3; a possible D gene is TRBD2 (7 bases). V lost 1 base and J 2 bases, leaving 10 bases between the germline ends. Germline lookup yields CDR1 LNHNV and CDR2 YYDKDF (reference sequence). This CDR3 spans 15 amino acids.

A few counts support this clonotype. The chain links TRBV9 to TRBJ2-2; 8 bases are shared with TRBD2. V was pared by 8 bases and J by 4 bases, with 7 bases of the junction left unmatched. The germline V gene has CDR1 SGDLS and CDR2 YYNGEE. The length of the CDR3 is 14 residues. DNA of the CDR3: TGTGCCAGTATGGCGGGGGGCCCCACCGGGGAGCTGTTTTTT. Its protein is CASMAGGPTGELFF.

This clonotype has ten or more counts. CDR3: CASSPTSGGDEQFF. The CDR3 DNA reads TGTGCCAGCAGTCCCACTAGCGGGGGCGATGAGCAGTTCTTC. The chain links TRBV12-3 or TRBV12-4 to TRBJ2-1; 11 positions match TRBD2. J lost 8 bases, V lost 5 bases, and 5 bases had no gene match. The CDR3 has 14 residues.

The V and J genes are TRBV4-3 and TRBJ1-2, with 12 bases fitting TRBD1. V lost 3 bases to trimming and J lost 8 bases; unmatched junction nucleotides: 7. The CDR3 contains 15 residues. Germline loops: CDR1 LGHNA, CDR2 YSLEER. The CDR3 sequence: CASSHWGQGARGYTF. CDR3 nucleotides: TGCGCCAGCAGCCATTGGGGACAGGGGGCGAGGGGCTACACCTTC.

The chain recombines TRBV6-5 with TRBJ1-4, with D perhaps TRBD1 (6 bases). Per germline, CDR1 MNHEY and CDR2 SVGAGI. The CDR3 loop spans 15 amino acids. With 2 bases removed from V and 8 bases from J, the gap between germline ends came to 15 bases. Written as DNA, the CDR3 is TGTGCCAGCAGTTACCGGGCAGGGGTAGGAGAAAAACTGTTTTTT. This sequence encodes CASSYRAGVGEKLFF.

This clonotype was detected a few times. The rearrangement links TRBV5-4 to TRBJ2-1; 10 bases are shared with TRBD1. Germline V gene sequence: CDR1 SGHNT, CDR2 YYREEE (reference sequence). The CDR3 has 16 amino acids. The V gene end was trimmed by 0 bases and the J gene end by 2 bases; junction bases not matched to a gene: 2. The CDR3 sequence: CASSLATGGTYNEQFF. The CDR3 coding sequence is TGTGCCAGCAGCTTGGCGACAGGGGGCACCTACAATGAGCAGTTCTTC.